Listed here is a single TCR beta chain. This sample was included in a study of blood T cell repertoires in COVID-19. Measured with immunoSEQ multiplex PCR; TCRdb has only the in-frame clones, and not every one. The data show over 250,000 clones, with 70% to 90% seen just once and 9.5% to 11% held by the top ten. The ends lost 0 bases at V and 3 bases at J; junction bases unmatched: 5. The CDR3 is made up of 16 amino acids. The germline V gene has CDR1 KGHSH and CDR2 LQKENI. The chain has TRBV18 and TRBJ2-3; 8 bases line up with TRBD1. Input material: peripheral blood. The source is a woman aged 70-85 years with acute or convalescent COVID-19. The CDR3 DNA reads as TGTGCCAGCTCACCACCTACAGGGGGTGGGACAGATACGCAGTATTTT. This encodes CASSPPTGGGTDTQYF. The complete variable domain, with remaining parts taken from reference TRBV18 and TRBJ2-3, reads NAGVMQNPRHLVRRRGQEARLRCSPMKGHSHVYWYRQLPEEGLKFMVYLQKENIIDESGMPKERFSAEFPKEGPSILRIQQVVRGDSAAYFCASSPPTGGGTDTQYFGPGTRLTVL.